The next 7 T cell receptor beta chains were all read from a single sample in a study of T cell responses to AZD1222 COVID-19 vaccine. Libraries were prepared by immunoSEQ multiplex PCR; TCRdb keeps only in-frame clonotypes and omits some of them. In the table there are 250,000 or so clones, 85% to 95% of which are singletons. This specimen was peripheral blood, taken on day 0 of AZD1222 vaccination. All receptors come from an adult in good health.

The gene calls are TRBV4-3 and TRBJ2-5; D perhaps matches TRBD2 (5 bases). Germline V CDR1 and CDR2: LGHNA, YSLEER. The length of the CDR3 is 15 residues. V gave up 0 bases and J gave up 5 bases, with 13 bases separating them. The DNA of the CDR3 is TGCGCCAGCAGCCAAGAGCGGTGGAGCGGTGAGACCCAGTACTTC. This translates into CASSQERWSGETQYF.

The J gene is TRBJ1-2, the V gene TRBV2, with D perhaps TRBD1 (6 bases). The CDR3 has 13 amino acids. The V end was cut by 2 bases, the J end by 8 bases, with 12 bases between. The germline CDR1 and CDR2 sequences are SNHLY and FYNNEI. The CDR3, as DNA: TGTGCCAGCAGTGAAAACAGGGATGGCGGCTACACCTTC. Amino acid sequence: CASSENRDGGYTF.

The chain employs TRBV4-1 and TRBJ2-3; D is ambiguous. The germline gives CDR1 MGHRA, CDR2 YSYEKL. The CDR3 length is 14 residues. V dropped 1 base and J dropped 0 bases, with 5 bases sitting between them. This CDR3 is CASSQVRSTDTQYF. The DNA for the CDR3 is TGCGCCAGCAGCCAAGTTCGTAGCACAGATACGCAGTATTTT.

Concerning this clone: The same CDR3 can be traced to other DNA sequences in this sample. V is TRBV19 and J is TRBJ1-1, with D perhaps matching TRBD1 (6 bases). This CDR3 is built from 14 residues. From germline, CDR1 is LNHDA and CDR2 SQIVND (reference sequence). V lost 5 bases and J lost 5, with 15 bases in between. CDR3 residues: CASSSRGTGTEAFF. Here the CDR3 DNA reads TGTGCCAGTAGTTCTAGGGGGACCGGTACTGAAGCTTTCTTT. Variable domain in full (rest from reference TRBV19 and TRBJ1-1): DGGITQSPKYLFRKEGQNVTLSCEQNLNHDAMYWYRQDPGQGLRLIYYSQIVNDFQKGDIAEGYSVSREKKESFPLTVTSAQKNPTAFYLCASSSRGTGTEAFFGQGTRLTVV.

This clone was seen just once. The chain employs TRBV11-2 and TRBJ2-2; D is possibly TRBD2 (5 bases). V dropped 4 bases and J dropped 8 bases, with 17 bases sitting between them. The germline V gene encodes CDR1 SGHAT and CDR2 FQNNGV. The CDR3 is made up of 15 amino acids. CDR3 sequence (DNA): TGTGCCAGCAGCTCGAGTCCAACACTAGGGGGGGAGCTGTTTTTT. This translates into CASSSSPTLGGELFF.

The rearrangement uses TRBV3-1 (or the pseudogene TRBV3-2) and TRBJ2-1; 9 positions match TRBD1. Trimming cost V 1 base and J 7 bases; bases outside gene matches: 8. This CDR3 is 16 amino acids long. Germline V gene data show CDR1 as LGHDT and CDR2 as YNNKEL (reference sequence). CDR3 sequence reads: CASSQATGGAGNEQFF. CDR3 in DNA: TGTGCCAGCAGCCAAGCCACAGGGGGCGCAGGGAATGAGCAGTTCTTC.

This rearrangement joins TRBV3-1 (or the pseudogene TRBV3-2) to TRBJ1-1; D is ambiguous. The germline gives CDR1 LGHDT, CDR2 YNNKEL (reference sequence). This CDR3 has 15 residues. The V end was cut by 3 bases, the J end by 3 bases, with 14 bases between. In DNA, the CDR3 is TGTGCCAGCAGCCAGCCTCGAACTGGGTACACTGAAGCTTTCTTT. Its translation: CASSQPRTGYTEAFF.